This is a list of T cell receptor beta chains from one sample in a study of Graves' ophthalmopathy and Graves' hyperthyroidism. TCRdb reanalysed the multiplex PCR reads using MiXCR and keeps one entry per CDR3 protein. The table records around 660,000 distinct CDR3 sequences, about 41% of them present only once. Material for sequencing was peripheral blood. Receptors were obtained from an adult man with Graves' ophthalmopathy. The CDR3 runs from the conserved cysteine through the conserved F or W. The D gene is left open where the match is weak. Size is omitted from some rows. Given values are once, few, many or a class for expanded clones.

v_call: TRBV19; j_call: TRBJ1-6; clone_size: many; d_call: NA; cdr3_nt: TGTGCCAGTAGCCCCGGGGAGAGTAATTCACCCCTCCACTTT; cdr3_aa: CASSPGESNSPLHF
v_call: TRBV7-8; j_call: TRBJ1-5; clone_size: many; d_call: NA; cdr3_nt: TGTGCCAGCAGCGCCGACTGGGGCAATCAGCCCCAGCATTTT; cdr3_aa: CASSADWGNQPQHF
v_call: TRBV4-3; j_call: TRBJ1-5; clone_size: NA; d_call: TRBD1; cdr3_nt: TGCGCCAGCAGCCAAGAAGGGACAGGGCGTCAGCCCCAGCATTTT; cdr3_aa: CASSQEGTGRQPQHF
v_call: TRBV2; j_call: TRBJ1-4; clone_size: NA; d_call: NA; cdr3_nt: TGTGCCAGCAGTCCTGGCCTCGGAGAGGAAAAACTGTTTTTT; cdr3_aa: CASSPGLGEEKLFF
v_call: TRBV29-1; j_call: TRBJ1-2; clone_size: many; d_call: NA; cdr3_nt: TGCAGCGTTCAAACTGGCTATGGCTACACCTTC; cdr3_aa: CSVQTGYGYTF
v_call: TRBV20-1; j_call: TRBJ2-2; clone_size: once; d_call: TRBD2; cdr3_nt: TGCAGTGCTAGAGATCGGAGGGAGGGCACCGGGGAGCTGGTTTTT; cdr3_aa: CSARDRREGTGELVF
v_call: TRBV7-9; j_call: TRBJ1-1; clone_size: NA; d_call: NA; cdr3_nt: TGTGCCAGCAGCCAAGATCCTGGGGAAGCTTTCTTT; cdr3_aa: CASSQDPGEAFF
v_call: TRBV19; j_call: TRBJ1-2; clone_size: many; d_call: NA; cdr3_nt: TGTGCCAGTAGGACCTCTCACAGCGGTGGGGGCTATGGCTACACCTTC; cdr3_aa: CASRTSHSGGGYGYTF
v_call: TRBV29-1; j_call: TRBJ2-7; clone_size: many; d_call: NA; cdr3_nt: TGCAGCGTTGCTCAGGTAGGGTACGAGCAGTACTTC; cdr3_aa: CSVAQVGYEQYF
v_call: TRBV6-1; j_call: TRBJ2-7; clone_size: NA; d_call: NA; cdr3_nt: TGTGCCTGGAGTCCATATTTAGCATTCACCTACGAGCAGTACTTC; cdr3_aa: CAWSPYLAFTYEQYF
v_call: TRBV10-3; j_call: TRBJ2-5; clone_size: many; d_call: TRBD2; cdr3_nt: TGTGCCATCAGTGGACTAGCGGCTTCCCAAGAGACCCAGTACTTC; cdr3_aa: CAISGLAASQETQYF
v_call: TRBV29-1; j_call: TRBJ2-2; clone_size: NA; d_call: NA; cdr3_nt: TGCACCCCCGCGACGAACACCGGGGAGCTGTTTTTT; cdr3_aa: CTPATNTGELFF
v_call: TRBV29-1; j_call: TRBJ1-1; clone_size: NA; d_call: NA; cdr3_nt: TGCAGCGTTGGACGGGGCCTCTCTGAAGCTTTCTTT; cdr3_aa: CSVGRGLSEAFF
v_call: TRBV27; j_call: TRBJ2-5; clone_size: few; d_call: NA; cdr3_nt: TGTGCCAGCAGTTTATCGGAGGGAGAGACCCAGTACTTC; cdr3_aa: CASSLSEGETQYF
v_call: TRBV9; j_call: TRBJ1-1; clone_size: NA; d_call: TRBD1; cdr3_nt: TGTGCCAGCAGCGTAGTTTGGACGGGACAGGGCGCTGAAGCTTTCTTT; cdr3_aa: CASSVVWTGQGAEAFF
v_call: TRBV6-5; j_call: TRBJ2-6; clone_size: many; d_call: NA; cdr3_nt: TGTGCCAGCAGTCACGACTTCTCTGGGGCCAACGTCCTGACTTTC; cdr3_aa: CASSHDFSGANVLTF
v_call: TRBV12-3/TRBV12-4; j_call: TRBJ2-7; clone_size: few; d_call: TRBD1; cdr3_nt: TGTGCCAGCAGTTTATCCGACAGGGGCGGCGAGCAGTACTTC; cdr3_aa: CASSLSDRGGEQYF
v_call: TRBV7-8; j_call: TRBJ2-7; clone_size: NA; d_call: NA; cdr3_nt: TGTGCCAGCACGCCACACACCGGGGAGCTGTACTTC; cdr3_aa: CASTPHTGELYF
v_call: TRBV11-2; j_call: TRBJ2-7; clone_size: NA; d_call: NA; cdr3_nt: TGTGCCACCGGAGACAGCTCCTACGGGCAGTACTTC; cdr3_aa: CATGDSSYGQYF
v_call: TRBV7-9; j_call: TRBJ2-7; clone_size: NA; d_call: TRBD2; cdr3_nt: TGTGCCAGCAGCCGACTAGCGGGGAACACCGGGGAGCAGTACTTC; cdr3_aa: CASSRLAGNTGEQYF
v_call: TRBV15; j_call: TRBJ2-5; clone_size: NA; d_call: NA; cdr3_nt: TGTGCCACCAGCAGGGGTTCGAGCGGAGAGACCCAGTACTTC; cdr3_aa: CATSRGSSGETQYF
v_call: TRBV10-3; j_call: TRBJ2-6; clone_size: NA; d_call: TRBD1; cdr3_nt: TGTGCCATCAGTGCCTCGACAGGGGGCAAGACTGGGGCCAACGTCCTGACTTTC; cdr3_aa: CAISASTGGKTGANVLTF
v_call: TRBV7-2; j_call: TRBJ2-5; clone_size: NA; d_call: TRBD2; cdr3_nt: TGTGCCAGCCTCCATGGTAGCGGGGGCCAAGAGACCCAGTACTTC; cdr3_aa: CASLHGSGGQETQYF
v_call: TRBV15; j_call: TRBJ2-2; clone_size: many; d_call: NA; cdr3_nt: TGTGCCACCAGCAGAGATCTGGTAGCGGCGAACACCGGGGAGCTGTTTTTT; cdr3_aa: CATSRDLVAANTGELFF
v_call: TRBV7-2; j_call: TRBJ1-6; clone_size: NA; d_call: TRBD1; cdr3_nt: TGTGCCAGCAGCCAAGCCCTATTTACAGGGGGCTCACCCCTCCACTTT; cdr3_aa: CASSQALFTGGSPLHF
v_call: TRBV7-9; j_call: TRBJ1-6; clone_size: NA; d_call: NA; cdr3_nt: TGTGCCAGCAGCTCAGGGCTACACCTCCACTTT; cdr3_aa: CASSSGLHLHF
v_call: TRBV7-2; j_call: TRBJ2-6; clone_size: many; d_call: NA; cdr3_nt: TGTGCCAGCAGCTTAGAGTTCAGGAGCGGGGCCAACGTCCTGACTTTC; cdr3_aa: CASSLEFRSGANVLTF
v_call: TRBV7-9; j_call: TRBJ2-7; clone_size: many; d_call: NA; cdr3_nt: TGTGCCAGCAGCGCGGACACCGACGAGCAGTACTTC; cdr3_aa: CASSADTDEQYF
v_call: TRBV2; j_call: TRBJ2-5; clone_size: many; d_call: TRBD2; cdr3_nt: TGTGCCAGCAAAGGGCCACTAGCGGGAGGAAGAGAGACCCAGTACTTC; cdr3_aa: CASKGPLAGGRETQYF
v_call: TRBV6-1; j_call: TRBJ2-5; clone_size: many; d_call: TRBD1; cdr3_nt: TGTGCCAGCAGTACAGGGGCTGACGGAGAGACCCAGTACTTC; cdr3_aa: CASSTGADGETQYF
v_call: TRBV12-3/TRBV12-4; j_call: TRBJ2-2; clone_size: few; d_call: TRBD1; cdr3_nt: TGTGCCAGCAGTTTGGGACAGGGGGATTCCGGGGAGCTGTTTTTT; cdr3_aa: CASSLGQGDSGELFF
v_call: TRBV12-3/TRBV12-4; j_call: TRBJ1-5; clone_size: NA; d_call: NA; cdr3_nt: TGTGCTAGTGGTTTGGCAATTATCGGCGGGGCCCGCAATCAGCCCCAGCATTTT; cdr3_aa: CASGLAIIGGARNQPQHF
v_call: TRBV12-3/TRBV12-4; j_call: TRBJ1-2; clone_size: many; d_call: NA; cdr3_nt: TGTGCCAGCAGTTTGGAGGGGAGATATGGCTACACCTTC; cdr3_aa: CASSLEGRYGYTF
v_call: TRBV10-3; j_call: TRBJ1-2; clone_size: NA; d_call: TRBD1; cdr3_nt: TGTGCCAGCAGTTATGACAGGGGAACGATTGATGGCTACACCTTC; cdr3_aa: CASSYDRGTIDGYTF
v_call: TRBV11-2; j_call: TRBJ2-7; clone_size: NA; d_call: TRBD1; cdr3_nt: TGTGCCAGCAGCTTTGGACAGGCACCCTACGAGCAGTACTTC; cdr3_aa: CASSFGQAPYEQYF
v_call: TRBV4-1; j_call: TRBJ1-2; clone_size: many; d_call: NA; cdr3_nt: TGCGCCAGCAGCCAAGGGGTTAGCAGGGAATCTGGCTACACCTTC; cdr3_aa: CASSQGVSRESGYTF
v_call: TRBV2; j_call: TRBJ1-5; clone_size: NA; d_call: NA; cdr3_nt: TGTGCCAGCACCCTAGGGGAGGGGAAAAATCAGCCCCAGCATTTT; cdr3_aa: CASTLGEGKNQPQHF
v_call: TRBV9; j_call: TRBJ1-1; clone_size: NA; d_call: TRBD1; cdr3_nt: TGTGCCAGCAGCGGCACCGTGTCAGGGGGAGAGGCTTTCTTT; cdr3_aa: CASSGTVSGGEAFF
v_call: TRBV5-1; j_call: TRBJ2-6; clone_size: many; d_call: TRBD1; cdr3_nt: TGCGCCAGCAGCGTCAGGGGGCTAGGGGCCAACGTCCTGACTTTC; cdr3_aa: CASSVRGLGANVLTF
v_call: TRBV9; j_call: TRBJ2-3; clone_size: once; d_call: NA; cdr3_nt: TGTGCCAGCAGCGTAGTCCCTTCCACAGATACGCAGTATTTT; cdr3_aa: CASSVVPSTDTQYF
v_call: TRBV20-1; j_call: TRBJ2-5; clone_size: many; d_call: TRBD1; cdr3_nt: TGCAGTGCTAGAGTGTCCAGGGGGCAAGAGACCCAGTACTTC; cdr3_aa: CSARVSRGQETQYF
v_call: TRBV9; j_call: TRBJ2-7; clone_size: many; d_call: TRBD1; cdr3_nt: TGTGCCAGTAGTCCCGGGACAGGGGTATACGAGCAGTACTTC; cdr3_aa: CASSPGTGVYEQYF
v_call: TRBV11-2; j_call: TRBJ1-1; clone_size: NA; d_call: NA; cdr3_nt: TGTGCCTGGAGTTGGGGGCGGAACACTGAAGCTTTCTTT; cdr3_aa: CAWSWGRNTEAFF
v_call: TRBV7-9; j_call: TRBJ2-3; clone_size: NA; d_call: TRBD1; cdr3_nt: TGTGCCAGCAGCCAAGGGACAGACGGAGATACGCAGTATTTT; cdr3_aa: CASSQGTDGDTQYF